Each of the 28 T cell receptor beta chains below was sequenced from the same sample in a study of shared clonotypes between healthy human individuals. Data came from immunoSEQ multiplex PCR; TCRdb stores just in-frame clones and leaves some out. The sample lists around 2.5 million clones, roughly 93% occurring once. Sequenced: naive CD4+ T cells from PBMCs. The subset: CD45RA+ positively selected. These receptors were taken from a man between 18 and 29 years old in good health. Some clones in this sample may be carry-over from other donors' samples.

The gene calls are TRBV7-2 and TRBJ2-1; 8 bases fit TRBD2. CDR3 length: 15 amino acids. V lost 0 bases and J lost 9; bases outside the gene matches: 7. Germline V gene data show CDR1 as SGHTA and CDR2 as FQGNSA. The CDR3 coding sequence is TGTGCCAGCAGCTTAGCCTTCGGGGGGGTCGGTGAGCAGTTCTTC. It is translated as CASSLAFGGVGEQFF.

J is TRBJ1-4 and V is TRBV28; 7 bases match TRBD1. The CDR3 extends over 17 amino acids. Germline CDR1 and CDR2: MDHEN and SYDVKM. V shed 2 bases and J 0 bases; nucleotides not matched to a gene: 6. In DNA form, the CDR3 reads TGTGCCAGCAGTTTACCTGGACAGGCTGCAACTAATGAAAAACTGTTTTTT. Residues: CASSLPGQAATNEKLFF.

CDR3 protein: CAIQSQGLNSGNTIYF. CDR3 coding DNA: TGTGCCATCCAGTCCCAGGGGTTAAACTCTGGAAACACCATATATTTT. This sequence joins TRBV28 and TRBJ1-3; possible D gene TRBD1, 6 bases. CDR3 size: 16 residues. V lost 10 bases, J lost 0 bases, and 19 bases lay in between. CDR1 and CDR2 from the germline V gene are MDHEN and SYDVKM.

The gene calls are TRBV29-1 and TRBJ2-5; either TRBD1 or TRBD2 may supply D (5 bases each). Trimming took 3 bases from V and 6 from J, leaving 14 bases between them. CDR1 SQVTM and CDR2 ANQGSEA come from the germline V gene. The CDR3 spans 13 residues. The CDR3 DNA is TGCAGCGTTGAGTCGGGACCGCGTAAGACCCAGTACTTC. Translating it yields CSVESGPRKTQYF.

The genes are TRBV28 and TRBJ1-3, with TRBD1 as a possible D gene (5 bases). The CDR3 is made up of 13 amino acids. Germline CDR1 and CDR2: MDHEN and SYDVKM. Between the trimmed V and J ends, which lost 5 bases and 3 bases, there was a span of 8 bases. This chain's CDR3 is CASSQGSGNTIYF. The CDR3 nucleotides read TGTGCCAGCAGTCAGGGTAGTGGAAACACCATATATTTT. Full variable domain (missing parts from reference TRBV28 and TRBJ1-3): DVKVTQSSRYLVKRTGEKVFLECVQDMDHENMFWYRQDPGLGLRLIYFSYDVKMKEKGDIPEGYSVSREKKERFSLILESASTNQTSMYLCASSQGSGNTIYFGEGSWLTVV.

The chain is built from TRBV28 and TRBJ2-1; D unresolved. V lost 6 bases to trimming and J lost 7 bases, with 10 bases between them. CDR1 and CDR2 from the germline V gene are MDHEN and SYDVKM. CDR3 length: 12 residues. The CDR3 bases are TGTGCCAGCAGCCTCAGTTGGAATGAGCAGTTCTTC. Amino acids: CASSLSWNEQFF.

This chain uses TRBV6-1 with TRBJ1-1, with 10 positions matching TRBD1. This CDR3 is built from 15 residues. V lost 5 bases and J lost 4; bases outside the gene matches: 7. Per germline, CDR1 MNHNS and CDR2 SASEGT. CDR3 DNA: TGTGCCAGCAGTACCGAATGGACAGGGGGCACTGAAGCTTTCTTT. This sequence encodes CASSTEWTGGTEAFF.

The V gene is TRBV7-3, the J gene TRBJ2-5; 11 bases fit TRBD2. Germline assignment: CDR1 SGHTA and CDR2 FQGTGA. The V gene end was trimmed by 5 bases and the J gene end by 5 bases; junction bases not matched to a gene: 7. The CDR3 length is 15 residues. The CDR3 coding sequence is TGTGCCAGCAGCCGGGGACTAGCGGAAACTGAGACCCAGTACTTC. Its translation: CASSRGLAETETQYF. The variable domain in full, completed from reference TRBV7-3 and TRBJ2-5, reads GAGVSQTPSNKVTEKGKYVELRCDPISGHTALYWYRQSLGQGPEFLIYFQGTGAADDSGLPNDRFFAVRPEGSVSTLKIQRTERGDSAVYLCASSRGLAETETQYFGPGTRLLVL.

As DNA, the CDR3 is TGTGCCAGCCTACCGCCGGGACCCTTCAATGAGCAGTTCTTC. Protein sequence: CASLPPGPFNEQFF. The V call is TRBV28, the J call TRBJ2-1; TRBD1 or TRBD2 may be the D gene (5 bases each). Trimming took off 8 bases at V and 6 bases at J, with 17 bases between the two ends. Germline CDR1 and CDR2: MDHEN and SYDVKM. The CDR3 covers 14 residues.

J is TRBJ2-1 and V is TRBV5-1; 9 bases fit TRBD2. CDR1 is SGHRS, CDR2 YFSETQ, per germline. CDR3 length equals 17 residues. The junction had 12 bases not matched to a gene; V was cut back by 4 bases and J by 4 bases. The CDR3, as DNA: TGCGCCAGCAGCCCCGTAGCTAGCGGGAATCTTTACAATGAGCAGTTCTTC. It translates to CASSPVASGNLYNEQFF.

V gene TRBV2 combines with J gene TRBJ1-2; the match to TRBD1 covers 9 bases. V gave up 7 bases and J gave up 9 bases; unmatched junction bases: 18. The CDR3 runs 16 residues. The germline CDR1 and CDR2 sequences are SNHLY and FYNNEI. CDR3 in DNA: TGTGCCAGCACCAGATCAGTCGGGACAGGGTCCTGGCGCTACACCTTC. This encodes CASTRSVGTGSWRYTF. The full variable domain, in which reference TRBV2 and TRBJ1-2 provide the parts outside the CDR3, is EPEVTQTPSHQVTQMGQEVILRCVPISNHLYFYWYRQILGQKVEFLVSFYNNEISEKSEIFDDQFSVERPDGSNFTLKIRSTKLEDSAMYFCASTRSVGTGSWRYTFGSGTRLTVV.

This chain links TRBV28 with TRBJ2-2; D call uncertain. The germline gives CDR1 MDHEN, CDR2 SYDVKM. The CDR3 runs to 14 residues. V was clipped by 2 bases and J by 2 bases, with 6 bases between them. CDR3 in DNA: TGTGCCAGCAGTTTAGTCCGTAACACCGGGGAGCTGTTTTTT. Its translation: CASSLVRNTGELFF.

The chain combines TRBV28 with TRBJ1-1, with D perhaps matching TRBD1 (5 bases). Germline CDR1 MDHEN, CDR2 SYDVKM. The CDR3 loop spans 15 amino acids. V was cut by 3 bases and J by 2 bases, with 13 bases left in between. CDR3 sequence: CASSLRSGFNTEAFF. The CDR3 DNA reads as TGTGCCAGCAGTTTGCGGTCAGGGTTCAACACTGAAGCTTTCTTT.

The chain is built from TRBV2 and TRBJ2-5; unclear D gene. V dropped 4 bases and J dropped 1 base, with 16 bases sitting between them. Germline-derived CDR1 and CDR2 are SNHLY and FYNNEI. This CDR3 region has 16 residues. The CDR3 region has the DNA TGTGCCAGCAGTGGATCAGACGGCAGCCCCCAAGAGACCCAGTACTTC. Its protein product is CASSGSDGSPQETQYF.

The rearrangement links TRBV28 to TRBJ2-2, with D perhaps assigned TRBD1 or TRBD2 (7 bases each). The germline gives CDR1 MDHEN, CDR2 SYDVKM. The CDR3 runs 18 residues. Trimming cost V 4 bases and J 4 bases, with 22 bases left between them. The CDR3 here is CASSSPRGGARPTGELFF. CDR3 bases: TGTGCCAGCAGTTCCCCCAGGGGGGGGGCGCGGCCCACCGGGGAGCTGTTTTTT.

The V gene is TRBV30, the J gene TRBJ1-4, with 7 positions matching TRBD1. V trimming: 1 base; J trimming: 6 bases; junction bases outside the gene matches: 8. The CDR3 has 15 residues. Germline V CDR1 and CDR2: GTSNPN, SVGIG (reference sequence). CDR3 bases: TGTGCCTGGAGTGCCAACAGGGGAGGGCATGAAAAACTGTTTTTT. The encoded protein is CAWSANRGGHEKLFF.

The J gene is TRBJ2-7, the V gene TRBV11-2, with D perhaps assigned TRBD1 or TRBD2 (5 bases each). CDR1 and CDR2 (germline): SGHAT, FQNNGV. V was shortened by 4 bases and J by 3 bases, with 10 bases between the two germline ends. This CDR3 region has 13 residues. The CDR3 region is CASSSGRHYEQYF. The CDR3 coding sequence is TGTGCCAGCAGCTCGGGACGGCACTACGAGCAGTACTTC.

This sequence joins TRBV27 and TRBJ1-1; D uncertain. V gave up 5 bases and J gave up 0 bases, with 10 bases separating them. Germline CDR1 is MNHEY and CDR2 is SMNVEV (reference sequence). The CDR3 is 14 amino acids. CDR3 loop: CASSVGRLNTEAFF. The CDR3 region has the DNA TGTGCCAGCAGTGTTGGACGGTTGAACACTGAAGCTTTCTTT.

J is TRBJ2-7 and V is TRBV2; the match to TRBD1 covers 9 bases. CDR1 SNHLY and CDR2 FYNNEI come from the germline V gene. This CDR3 is built from 14 residues. Losses at the gene ends were 4 bases for V and 2 bases for J; bases not matched to a gene: 3. The DNA for the CDR3 is TGTGCCAGCAGTGGGAGACAGGGGGCCTACGAGCAGTACTTC. Amino acids: CASSGRQGAYEQYF.

This clone was seen just once. This rearrangement joins TRBV2 to TRBJ2-1; D possibly corresponds to TRBD2 (6 bases). The CDR3 covers 16 residues. Trimming removed 2 bases from V and 10 bases from J, with 21 bases in between. Germline V gene sequence: CDR1 SNHLY, CDR2 FYNNEI. DNA of the CDR3: TGTGCCAGCAGTGAACCTAGCGAGGCACGCTTAAGAGAGCAGTTCTTC. It encodes CASSEPSEARLREQFF.

This chain joins TRBV5-8 and TRBJ1-2, with D possibly being TRBD1 (5 bases). Deletions cut 0 bases from V and 4 bases from J, with 10 bases between. Germline loops: CDR1 SGHTS, CDR2 YDEGEE. The CDR3 is made up of 14 amino acids. For the CDR3, the DNA is TGTGCCAGCAGCTTGGTCAGGGTTGGCTATGGCTACACCTTC. It yields the protein CASSLVRVGYGYTF.

The chain combines TRBV5-1 with TRBJ2-7, with 9 bases lining up with TRBD2. The V and J ends lost 0 bases and 8 bases, in that order; junction bases with no gene match: 6. The CDR3 is made up of 14 amino acids. The germline gives CDR1 SGHRS, CDR2 YFSETQ. The CDR3 nucleotides are TGCGCCAGCAGCTTGGAATGGCGGGAGGGCAAGCAGTACTTC. Translated, it gives CASSLEWREGKQYF.

V is TRBV28 and J is TRBJ2-7, with 8 bases lining up with TRBD2. J was trimmed by 5 bases and V by 6 bases; bases with no gene match: 9. Germline V lookup: CDR1 MDHEN, CDR2 SYDVKM. The CDR3 has 14 amino acids. The CDR3 loop reads CASSFSGRHHEQYF. The CDR3 DNA reads as TGTGCCAGCAGCTTCAGCGGGAGACACCACGAGCAGTACTTC.

The V call is TRBV6-5, the J call TRBJ1-2; D ambiguous. The V end lost 6 bases, the J end lost 4 bases, and 12 bases lay between the germline ends. The CDR3 is 13 residues long. Germline loops: CDR1 MNHEY, CDR2 SVGAGI. The CDR3 loop reads CASSPGQVYGYTF. The CDR3 DNA reads as TGTGCCAGCAGCCCCGGGCAGGTCTATGGCTACACCTTC.

This sequence joins TRBV18 and TRBJ1-5; TRBD1 aligns across 9 bases. Looked up from germline, CDR1 is KGHSH and CDR2 is LQKENI. This CDR3 contains 17 residues. The V segment lost 3 bases and the J segment 0 bases; nucleotides outside the gene matches: 6. In DNA, the CDR3 is TGTGCCAGCTCACCTTGGGGACAGGGTGTTAGCAATCAGCCCCAGCATTTT. It specifies CASSPWGQGVSNQPQHF.

The chain employs TRBV7-2 and TRBJ1-2, with a possible D match to TRBD1 (6 bases). V was trimmed by 5 bases and J by 5 bases, leaving 18 bases between them. Germline V gene lookup returns CDR1 SGHTA and CDR2 FQGNSA. The CDR3 has 15 amino acids. The CDR3: CASSLGRGAAYGYTF. In nucleotides, the CDR3 is TGTGCCAGCAGCCTGGGTAGGGGGGCCGCTTATGGCTACACCTTC. Variable domain in full (rest from reference TRBV7-2 and TRBJ1-2): GAGVSQSPSNKVTEKGKDVELRCDPISGHTALYWYRQSLGQGLEFLIYFQGNSAPDKSGLPSDRFSAERTGGSVSTLTIQRTQQEDSAVYLCASSLGRGAAYGYTFGSGTRLTVV.

V gene TRBV5-4 combines with J gene TRBJ2-7; TRBD2 matches at 7 bases. The CDR3 loop spans 15 amino acids. In germline, CDR1 is SGHNT, CDR2 YYREEE (reference sequence). The V gene end was trimmed by 4 bases and the J gene end by 4 bases; junction bases not matched to a gene: 11. The CDR3 DNA is TGTGCCAGCAGCGCCGGGACTACGATCTGGTACGAGCAGTACTTC. Translated, it gives CASSAGTTIWYEQYF. Filled out from reference TRBV5-4 and TRBJ2-7, the complete variable domain reads ETGVTQSPTHLIKTRGQQVTLRCSSQSGHNTVSWYQQALGQGPQFIFQYYREEENGRGNFPPRFSGLQFPNYSSELNVNALELDDSALYLCASSAGTTIWYEQYFGPGTRLTVT.

This chain uses TRBV28 with TRBJ2-2, with D possibly being TRBD1 or TRBD2 (5 bases each). Per germline, CDR1 MDHEN and CDR2 SYDVKM. The V and J ends lost 3 bases and 6 bases respectively, with 11 bases between them. The CDR3 is 14 amino acids. DNA of the CDR3: TGTGCCAGCAGTTTTGATGGGGGAGCCGGGGAGCTGTTTTTT. Amino acid sequence: CASSFDGGAGELFF.